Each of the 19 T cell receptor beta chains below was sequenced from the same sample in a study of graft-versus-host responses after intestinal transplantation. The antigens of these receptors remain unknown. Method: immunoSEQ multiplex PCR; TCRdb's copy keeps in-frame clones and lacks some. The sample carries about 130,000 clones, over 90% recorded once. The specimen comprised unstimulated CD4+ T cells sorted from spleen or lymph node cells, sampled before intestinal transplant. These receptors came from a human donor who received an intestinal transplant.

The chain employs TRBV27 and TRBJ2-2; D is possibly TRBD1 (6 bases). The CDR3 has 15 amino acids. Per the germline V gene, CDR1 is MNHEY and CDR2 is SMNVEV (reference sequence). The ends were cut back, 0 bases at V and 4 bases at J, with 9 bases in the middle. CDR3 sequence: CASSLSPTGTGELFF. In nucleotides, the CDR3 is TGTGCCAGCAGTTTATCTCCGACAGGCACCGGGGAGCTGTTTTTT.

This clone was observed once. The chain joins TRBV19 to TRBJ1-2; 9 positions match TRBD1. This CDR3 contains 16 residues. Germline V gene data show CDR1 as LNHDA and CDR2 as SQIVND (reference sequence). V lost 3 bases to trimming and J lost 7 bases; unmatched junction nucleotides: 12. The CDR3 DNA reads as TGTGCCAGTAGTATTGCGGGGGACAGGGCCTTTCGTGGCTACACCTTC. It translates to CASSIAGDRAFRGYTF.

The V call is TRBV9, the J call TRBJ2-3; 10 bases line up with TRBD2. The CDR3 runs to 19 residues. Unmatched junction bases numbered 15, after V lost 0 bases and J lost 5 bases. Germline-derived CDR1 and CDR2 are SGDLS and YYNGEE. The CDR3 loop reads CASSVEGWGLAGVQDTQYF. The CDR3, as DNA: TGTGCCAGCAGCGTAGAGGGATGGGGGCTAGCGGGAGTCCAAGATACGCAGTATTTT.

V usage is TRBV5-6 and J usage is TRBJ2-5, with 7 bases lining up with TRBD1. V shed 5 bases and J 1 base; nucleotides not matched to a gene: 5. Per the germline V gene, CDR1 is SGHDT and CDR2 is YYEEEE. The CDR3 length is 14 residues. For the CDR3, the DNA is TGTGCCAGCAGGCACAGGGGTCCCCAAGAGACCCAGTACTTC. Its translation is CASRHRGPQETQYF. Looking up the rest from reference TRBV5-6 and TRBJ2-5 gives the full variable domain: DAGVTQSPTHLIKTRGQQVTLRCSPKSGHDTVSWYQQALGQGPQFIFQYYEEEERQRGNFPDRFSGHQFPNYSSELNVNALLLGDSALYLCASRHRGPQETQYFGPGTRLLVL.

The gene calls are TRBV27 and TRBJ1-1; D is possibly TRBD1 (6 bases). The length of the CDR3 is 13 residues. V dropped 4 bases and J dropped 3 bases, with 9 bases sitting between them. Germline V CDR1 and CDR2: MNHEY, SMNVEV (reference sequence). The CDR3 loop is CASSSGQYTEAFF. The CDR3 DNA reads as TGTGCCAGCAGTTCTGGACAGTACACTGAAGCTTTCTTT.

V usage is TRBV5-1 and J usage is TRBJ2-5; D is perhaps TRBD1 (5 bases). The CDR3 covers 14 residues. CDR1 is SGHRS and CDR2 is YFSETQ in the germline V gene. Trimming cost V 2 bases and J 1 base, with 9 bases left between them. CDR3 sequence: CASSLTGIQETQYF. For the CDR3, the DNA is TGCGCCAGCAGCTTAACAGGTATCCAAGAGACCCAGTACTTC.

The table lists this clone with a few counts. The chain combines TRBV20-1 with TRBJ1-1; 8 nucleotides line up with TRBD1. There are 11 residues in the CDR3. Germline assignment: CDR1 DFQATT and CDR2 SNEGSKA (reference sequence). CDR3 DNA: TGCAGCTTCAGGGGGCTAGCTGAAGCTTTCTTT. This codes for CSFRGLAEAFF.

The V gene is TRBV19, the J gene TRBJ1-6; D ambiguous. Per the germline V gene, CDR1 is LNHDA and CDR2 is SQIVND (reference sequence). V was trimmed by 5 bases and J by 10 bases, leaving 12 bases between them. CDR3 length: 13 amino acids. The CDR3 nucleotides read TGTGCCAGTAGTCGCCGGGCGGAATCACCCCTCCACTTT. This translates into CASSRRAESPLHF.

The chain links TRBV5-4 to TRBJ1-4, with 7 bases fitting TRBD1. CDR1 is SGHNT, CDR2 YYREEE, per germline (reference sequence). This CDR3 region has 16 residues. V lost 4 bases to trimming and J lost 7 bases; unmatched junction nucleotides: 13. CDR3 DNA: TGTGCCAGCAGCCCAATACCAGGGGGGTCTGTTGAAAAACTGTTTTTT. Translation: CASSPIPGGSVEKLFF.

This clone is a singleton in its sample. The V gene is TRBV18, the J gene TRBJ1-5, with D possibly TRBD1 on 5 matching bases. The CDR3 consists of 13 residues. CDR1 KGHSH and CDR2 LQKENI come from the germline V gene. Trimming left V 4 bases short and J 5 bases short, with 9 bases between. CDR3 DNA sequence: TGTGCCAGCTCACTCGACAGCTATCAGCCCCAGCATTTT. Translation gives CASSLDSYQPQHF. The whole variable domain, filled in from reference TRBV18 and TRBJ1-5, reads NAGVMQNPRHLVRRRGQEARLRCSPMKGHSHVYWYRQLPEEGLKFMVYLQKENIIDESGMPKERFSAEFPKEGPSILRIQQVVRGDSAAYFCASSLDSYQPQHFGDGTRLSIL.

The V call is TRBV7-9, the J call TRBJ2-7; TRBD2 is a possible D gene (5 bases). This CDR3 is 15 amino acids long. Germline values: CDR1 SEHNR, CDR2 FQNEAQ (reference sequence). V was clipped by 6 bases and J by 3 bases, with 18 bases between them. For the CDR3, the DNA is TGTGCCAGCAGTTCTGTTGTCGACCGGGGCTACGAGCAGTACTTC. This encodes CASSSVVDRGYEQYF.

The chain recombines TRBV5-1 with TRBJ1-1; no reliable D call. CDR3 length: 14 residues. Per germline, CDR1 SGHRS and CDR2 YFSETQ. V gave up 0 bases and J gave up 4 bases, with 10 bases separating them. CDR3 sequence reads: CASSLVVGRTEAFF. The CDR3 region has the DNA TGCGCCAGCAGCTTGGTAGTGGGTCGCACTGAAGCTTTCTTT.

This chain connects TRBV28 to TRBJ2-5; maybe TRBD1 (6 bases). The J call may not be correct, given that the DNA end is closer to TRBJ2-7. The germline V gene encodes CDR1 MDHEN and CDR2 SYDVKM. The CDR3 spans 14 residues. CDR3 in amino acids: CASSQGTVQYEQYF. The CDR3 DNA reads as TGTGCCAGCAGCCAGGGGACCGTTCAGTACGAGCAGTACTTC.

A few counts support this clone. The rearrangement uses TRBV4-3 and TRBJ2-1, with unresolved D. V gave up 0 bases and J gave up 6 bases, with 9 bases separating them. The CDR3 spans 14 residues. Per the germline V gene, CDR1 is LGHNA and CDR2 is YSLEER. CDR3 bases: TGCGCCAGCAGCCAAGATTGGGCCTTCAATGAGCAGTTCTTC. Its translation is CASSQDWAFNEQFF.

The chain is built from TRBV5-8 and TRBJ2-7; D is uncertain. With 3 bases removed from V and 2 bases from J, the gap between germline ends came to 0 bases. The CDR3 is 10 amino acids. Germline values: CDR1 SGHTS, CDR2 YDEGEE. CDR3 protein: CASSSYEQYF. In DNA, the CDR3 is TGTGCCAGCAGCTCCTACGAGCAGTACTTC. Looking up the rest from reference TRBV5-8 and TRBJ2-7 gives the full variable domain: EAGVTQSPTHLIKTRGQQATLRCSPISGHTSVYWYQQALGLGLQFLLWYDEGEERNRGNFPPRFSGRQFPNYSSELNVNALELEDSALYLCASSSYEQYFGPGTRLTVT.

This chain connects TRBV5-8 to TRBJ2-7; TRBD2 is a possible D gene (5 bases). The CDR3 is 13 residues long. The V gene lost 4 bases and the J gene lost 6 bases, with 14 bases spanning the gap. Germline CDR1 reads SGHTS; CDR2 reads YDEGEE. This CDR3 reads CASSLRGAGEQYF. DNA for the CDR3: TGTGCCAGCAGCCTCAGAGGTGCGGGCGAGCAGTACTTC. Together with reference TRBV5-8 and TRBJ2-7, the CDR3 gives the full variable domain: EAGVTQSPTHLIKTRGQQATLRCSPISGHTSVYWYQQALGLGLQFLLWYDEGEERNRGNFPPRFSGRQFPNYSSELNVNALELEDSALYLCASSLRGAGEQYFGPGTRLTVT.

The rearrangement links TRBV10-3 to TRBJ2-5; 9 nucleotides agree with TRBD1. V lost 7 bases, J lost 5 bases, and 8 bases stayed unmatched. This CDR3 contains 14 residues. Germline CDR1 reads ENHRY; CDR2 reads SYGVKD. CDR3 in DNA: TGTGCCATCAATAAGGGACAGGGTGGGGAGACCCAGTACTTC. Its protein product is CAINKGQGGETQYF.

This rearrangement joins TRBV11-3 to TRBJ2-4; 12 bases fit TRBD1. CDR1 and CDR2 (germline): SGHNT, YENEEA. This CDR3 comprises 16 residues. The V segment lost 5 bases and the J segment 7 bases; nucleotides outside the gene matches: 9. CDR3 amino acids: CASSPGTGGMGNIQYF. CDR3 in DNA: TGTGCCAGCAGCCCCGGGACAGGGGGCATGGGTAACATTCAGTACTTC.

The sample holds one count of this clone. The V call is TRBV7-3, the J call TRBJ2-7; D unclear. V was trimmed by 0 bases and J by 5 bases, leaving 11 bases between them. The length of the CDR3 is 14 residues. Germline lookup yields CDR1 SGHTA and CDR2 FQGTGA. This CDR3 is CASSLTSGLNEQYF. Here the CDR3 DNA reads TGTGCCAGCAGCTTAACATCCGGGTTAAACGAGCAGTACTTC.